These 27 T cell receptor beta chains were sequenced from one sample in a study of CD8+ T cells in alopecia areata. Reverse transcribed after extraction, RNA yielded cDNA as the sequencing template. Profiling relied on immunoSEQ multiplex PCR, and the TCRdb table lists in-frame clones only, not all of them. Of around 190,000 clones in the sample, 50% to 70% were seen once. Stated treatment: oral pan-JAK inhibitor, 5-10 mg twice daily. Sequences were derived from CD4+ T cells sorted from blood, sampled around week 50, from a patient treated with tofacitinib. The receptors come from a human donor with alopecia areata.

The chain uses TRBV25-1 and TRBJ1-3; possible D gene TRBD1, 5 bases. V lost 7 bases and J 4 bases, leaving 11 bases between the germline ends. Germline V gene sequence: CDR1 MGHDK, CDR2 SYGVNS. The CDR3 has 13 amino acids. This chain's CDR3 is CASIPGGGNTIYF. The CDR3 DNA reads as TGTGCCAGCATCCCGGGGGGAGGAAACACCATATATTTT.

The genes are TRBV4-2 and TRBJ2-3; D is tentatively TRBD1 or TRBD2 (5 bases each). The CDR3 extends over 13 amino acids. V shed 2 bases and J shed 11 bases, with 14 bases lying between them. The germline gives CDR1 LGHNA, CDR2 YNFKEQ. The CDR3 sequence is CASSQPGTALQYF. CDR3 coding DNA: TGTGCCAGCAGCCAACCGGGGACGGCACTGCAGTATTTT.

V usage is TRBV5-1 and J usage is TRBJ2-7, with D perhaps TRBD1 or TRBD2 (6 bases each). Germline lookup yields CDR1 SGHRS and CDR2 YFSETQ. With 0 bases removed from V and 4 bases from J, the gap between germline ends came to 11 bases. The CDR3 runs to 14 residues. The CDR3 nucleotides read TGCGCCAGCAGCTTGGAAGGGGGAGGATACGAGCAGTACTTC. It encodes CASSLEGGGYEQYF.

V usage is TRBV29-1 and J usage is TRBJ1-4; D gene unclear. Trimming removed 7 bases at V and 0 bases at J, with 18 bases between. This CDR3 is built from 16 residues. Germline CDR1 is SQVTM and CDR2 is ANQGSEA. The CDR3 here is CSAGPGPFATNEKLFF. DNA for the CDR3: TGCAGCGCCGGCCCAGGCCCGTTTGCAACTAATGAAAAACTGTTTTTT.

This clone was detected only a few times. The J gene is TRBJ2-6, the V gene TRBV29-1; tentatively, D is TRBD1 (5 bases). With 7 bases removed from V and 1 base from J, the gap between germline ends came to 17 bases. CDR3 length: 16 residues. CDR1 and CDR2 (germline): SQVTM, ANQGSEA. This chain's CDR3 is CSAGHYLQSGANVLTF. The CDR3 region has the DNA TGCAGCGCCGGACACTACCTCCAATCTGGGGCCAACGTCCTGACTTTC. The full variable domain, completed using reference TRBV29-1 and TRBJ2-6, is SAVISQKPSRDICQRGTSLTIQCQVDSQVTMMFWYRQQPGQSLTLIATANQGSEATYESGFVIDKFPISRPNLTFSTLTVSNMSPEDSSIYLCSAGHYLQSGANVLTFGAGSRLTVL.

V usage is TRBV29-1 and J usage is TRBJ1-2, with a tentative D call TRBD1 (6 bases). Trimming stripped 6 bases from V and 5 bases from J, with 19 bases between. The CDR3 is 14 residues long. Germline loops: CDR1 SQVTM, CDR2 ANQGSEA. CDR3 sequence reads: CSVLPRDKDYGYTF. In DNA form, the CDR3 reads TGCAGCGTCCTACCCCGGGACAAGGATTATGGCTACACCTTC.

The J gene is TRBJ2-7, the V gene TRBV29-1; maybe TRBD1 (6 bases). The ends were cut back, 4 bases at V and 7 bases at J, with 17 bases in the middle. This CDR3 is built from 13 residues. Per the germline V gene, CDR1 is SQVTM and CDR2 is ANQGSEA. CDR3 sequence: CSVGLGMGAEQYF. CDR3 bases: TGCAGCGTTGGTCTGGGCATGGGGGCTGAGCAGTACTTC.

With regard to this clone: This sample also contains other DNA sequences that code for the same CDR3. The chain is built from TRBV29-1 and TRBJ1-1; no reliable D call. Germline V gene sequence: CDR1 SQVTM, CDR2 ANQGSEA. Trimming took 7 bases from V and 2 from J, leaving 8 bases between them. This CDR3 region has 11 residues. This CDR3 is CSGGENTEAFF. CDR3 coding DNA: TGCAGCGGCGGGGAAAACACTGAAGCTTTCTTT.

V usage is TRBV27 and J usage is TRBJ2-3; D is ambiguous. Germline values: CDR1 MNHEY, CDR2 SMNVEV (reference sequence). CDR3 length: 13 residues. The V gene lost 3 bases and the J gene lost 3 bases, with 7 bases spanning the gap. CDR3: CASSFATTDTQYF. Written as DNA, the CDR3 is TGTGCCAGCAGTTTCGCCACGACAGATACGCAGTATTTT.

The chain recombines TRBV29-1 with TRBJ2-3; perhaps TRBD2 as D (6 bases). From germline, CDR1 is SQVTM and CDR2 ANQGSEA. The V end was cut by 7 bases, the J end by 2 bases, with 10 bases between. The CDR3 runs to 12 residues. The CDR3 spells CSARDFTDTQYF. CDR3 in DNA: TGCAGCGCCCGGGACTTCACAGATACGCAGTATTTT.

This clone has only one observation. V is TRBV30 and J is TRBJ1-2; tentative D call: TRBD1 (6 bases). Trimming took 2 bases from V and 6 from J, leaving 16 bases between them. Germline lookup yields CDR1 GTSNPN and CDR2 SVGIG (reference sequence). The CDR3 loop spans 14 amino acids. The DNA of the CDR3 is TGTGCCTGGAGTCTACAGGGATTTAGAAATGGCTACACCTTC. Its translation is CAWSLQGFRNGYTF.

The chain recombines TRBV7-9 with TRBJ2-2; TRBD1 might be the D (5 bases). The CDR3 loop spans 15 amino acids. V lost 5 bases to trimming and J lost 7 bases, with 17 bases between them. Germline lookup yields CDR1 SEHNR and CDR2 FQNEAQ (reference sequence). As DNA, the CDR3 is TGTGCCAGCAGCCCGCCCAGGGATTCGGGCGGGGAGCTGTTTTTT. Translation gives CASSPPRDSGGELFF.

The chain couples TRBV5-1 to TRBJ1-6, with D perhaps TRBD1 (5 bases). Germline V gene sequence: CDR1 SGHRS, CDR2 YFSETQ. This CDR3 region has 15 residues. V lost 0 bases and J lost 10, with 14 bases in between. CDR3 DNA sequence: TGCGCCAGCAGCTTGGGGGAGCAGGGAGGGTCACCCCTCCACTTT. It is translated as CASSLGEQGGSPLHF.

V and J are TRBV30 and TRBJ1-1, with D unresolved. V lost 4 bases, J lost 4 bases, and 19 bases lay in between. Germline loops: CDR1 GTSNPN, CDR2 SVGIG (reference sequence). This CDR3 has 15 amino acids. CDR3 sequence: CAWTRRNLLGTEAFF. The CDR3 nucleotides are TGTGCCTGGACCAGACGAAACCTGCTGGGCACTGAAGCTTTCTTT.

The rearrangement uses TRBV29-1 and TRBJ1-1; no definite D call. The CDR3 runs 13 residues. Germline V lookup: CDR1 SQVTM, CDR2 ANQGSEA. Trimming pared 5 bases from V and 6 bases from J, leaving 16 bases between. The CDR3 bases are TGCAGCGTTACCCCTTCACCAAGCCCTGAAGCTTTCTTT. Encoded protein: CSVTPSPSPEAFF.

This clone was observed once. The CDR3 loop reads CASSPPGIYGYTF. The CDR3, as DNA: TGTGCCAGCAGCCCCCCGGGCATCTATGGCTACACCTTC. The rearrangement uses TRBV28 and TRBJ1-2; D unresolved. V was trimmed by 6 bases and J by 4 bases, leaving 12 bases between them. This CDR3 comprises 13 residues. The germline CDR1 and CDR2 sequences are MDHEN and SYDVKM.

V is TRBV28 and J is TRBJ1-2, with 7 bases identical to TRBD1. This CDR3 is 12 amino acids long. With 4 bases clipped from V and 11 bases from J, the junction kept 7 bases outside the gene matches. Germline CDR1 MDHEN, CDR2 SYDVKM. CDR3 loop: CASSYRDSRYTF. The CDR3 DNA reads TGTGCCAGCAGTTACCGGGACAGCCGATACACCTTC.

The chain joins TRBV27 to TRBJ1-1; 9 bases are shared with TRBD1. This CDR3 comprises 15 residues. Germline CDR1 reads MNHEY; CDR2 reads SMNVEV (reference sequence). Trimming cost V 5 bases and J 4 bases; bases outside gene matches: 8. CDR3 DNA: TGTGCCAGCAGTGAGGGGACAGGGCAAGGCACTGAAGCTTTCTTT. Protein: CASSEGTGQGTEAFF.

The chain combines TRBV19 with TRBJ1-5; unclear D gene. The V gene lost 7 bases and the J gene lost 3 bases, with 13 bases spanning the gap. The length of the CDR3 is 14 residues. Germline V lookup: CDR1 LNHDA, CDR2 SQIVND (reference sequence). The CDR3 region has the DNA TGTGCCAGTACCGGTACGTCGTACAATCAGCCCCAGCATTTT. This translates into CASTGTSYNQPQHF.

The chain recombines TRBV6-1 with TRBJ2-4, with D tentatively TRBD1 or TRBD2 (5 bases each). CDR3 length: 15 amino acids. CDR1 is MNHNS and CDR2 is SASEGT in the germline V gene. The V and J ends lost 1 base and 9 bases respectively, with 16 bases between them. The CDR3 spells CASSEVTARAGIQYF. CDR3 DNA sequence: TGTGCCAGCAGTGAAGTGACAGCTCGGGCGGGCATTCAGTACTTC.

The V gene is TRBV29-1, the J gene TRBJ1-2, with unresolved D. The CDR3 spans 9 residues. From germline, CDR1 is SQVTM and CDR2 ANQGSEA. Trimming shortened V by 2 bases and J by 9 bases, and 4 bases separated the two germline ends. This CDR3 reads CSVENSYTF. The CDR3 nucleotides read TGCAGCGTTGAAAACAGCTACACCTTC.

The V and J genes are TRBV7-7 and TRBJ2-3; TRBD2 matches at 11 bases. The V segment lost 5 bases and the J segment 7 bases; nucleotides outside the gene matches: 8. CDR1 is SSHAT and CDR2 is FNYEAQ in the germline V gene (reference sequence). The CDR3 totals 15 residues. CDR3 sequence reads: CASSELAGVENTQYF. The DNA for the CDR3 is TGTGCCAGCAGCGAACTAGCGGGGGTAGAAAATACGCAGTATTTT. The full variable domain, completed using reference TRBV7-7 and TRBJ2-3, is GAGVSQSPRYKVTKRGQDVTLRCDPISSHATLYWYQQALGQGPEFLTYFNYEAQPDKSGLPSDRFSAERPEGSISTLTIQRTEQRDSAMYRCASSELAGVENTQYFGPGTRLTVL.

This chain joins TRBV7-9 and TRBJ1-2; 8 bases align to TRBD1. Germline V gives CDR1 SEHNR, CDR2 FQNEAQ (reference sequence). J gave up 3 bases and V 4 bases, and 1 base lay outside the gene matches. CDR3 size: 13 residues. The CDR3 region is CASSSTGDYGYTF. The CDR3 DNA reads TGTGCCAGCAGCTCGACAGGGGACTATGGCTACACCTTC.

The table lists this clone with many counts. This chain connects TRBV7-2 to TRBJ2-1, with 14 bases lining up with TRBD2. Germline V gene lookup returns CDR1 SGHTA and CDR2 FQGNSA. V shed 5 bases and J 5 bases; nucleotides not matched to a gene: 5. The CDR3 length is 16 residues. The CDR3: CASSPSGLAGDNEQFF. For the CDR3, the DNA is TGTGCCAGCAGCCCATCGGGACTAGCGGGGGACAATGAGCAGTTCTTC.

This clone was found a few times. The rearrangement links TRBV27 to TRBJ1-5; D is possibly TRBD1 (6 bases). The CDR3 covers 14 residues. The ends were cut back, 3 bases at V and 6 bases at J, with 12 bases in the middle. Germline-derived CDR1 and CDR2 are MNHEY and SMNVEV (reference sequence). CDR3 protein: CASSFAGAVQPQHF. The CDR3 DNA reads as TGTGCCAGCAGTTTTGCGGGGGCCGTTCAGCCCCAGCATTTT.

The CDR3 spells CASSARRGKDYGYTF. The CDR3 nucleotides are TGTGCCAGCAGTGCTCGGAGGGGCAAGGACTATGGCTACACCTTC. The chain joins TRBV2 to TRBJ1-2, with D tentatively TRBD1 (5 bases). Germline CDR1 is SNHLY and CDR2 is FYNNEI. V shed 4 bases and J shed 3 bases, with 15 bases lying between them. This CDR3 spans 15 amino acids.

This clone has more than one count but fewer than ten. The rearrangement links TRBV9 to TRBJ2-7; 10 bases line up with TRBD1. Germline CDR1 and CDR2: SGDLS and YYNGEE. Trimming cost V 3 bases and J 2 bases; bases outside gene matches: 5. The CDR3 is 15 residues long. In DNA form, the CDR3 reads TGTGCCAGCAGCGAGAGGGACAGGGGAACCTACGAGCAGTACTTC. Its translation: CASSERDRGTYEQYF.